The sequence of this T cell receptor beta chain was determined in a study of graft-versus-host responses after intestinal transplantation. About the research overall: Isolated intestinal, liver-intestinal, or multivisceral transplants had been given to the recipients. Study outcomes and limitations: Some patients had graft-donor T cell macrochimerism, and their allografts showed high graft-versus-host to host-versus-graft clonal ratios.

Here immunoSEQ multiplex PCR was the method, and the copy in TCRdb shows in-frame clones only, minus some. The table records some 15,000 clones, approximately 94% of them present only once. CDR3 length: 16 residues. The V gene's germline CDR1 is SGHVS and CDR2 FQNEAQ. Trimming cost V 2 bases and J 6 bases, with 17 bases left between them. As regards this clone: Its specificity is unknown.

The sample in question was PBMCs, obtained about 1,000 days after intestinal transplantation. The V and J genes are TRBV7-8 and TRBJ1-5; tentative D call: TRBD1 (5 bases). The receptor was isolated from a human patient who received an intestinal transplant, so some T cells may come from the graft donor. Here the CDR3 DNA reads TGTGCCAGCAGCTTATCGGCAGGGTCATCGAGTCAGCCCCAGCATTTT. This translates into CASSLSAGSSSQPQHF.